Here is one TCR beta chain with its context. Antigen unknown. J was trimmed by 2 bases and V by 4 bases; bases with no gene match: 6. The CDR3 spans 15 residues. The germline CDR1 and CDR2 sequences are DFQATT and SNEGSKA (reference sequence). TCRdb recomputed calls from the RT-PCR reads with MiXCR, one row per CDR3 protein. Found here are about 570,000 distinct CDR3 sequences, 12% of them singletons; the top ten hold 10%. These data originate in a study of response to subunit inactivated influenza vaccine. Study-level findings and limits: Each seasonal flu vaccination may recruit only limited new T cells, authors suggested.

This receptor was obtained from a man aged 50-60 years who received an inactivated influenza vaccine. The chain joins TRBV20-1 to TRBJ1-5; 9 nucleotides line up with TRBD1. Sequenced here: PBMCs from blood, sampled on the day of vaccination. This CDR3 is CSAITGGAGNQPQHF. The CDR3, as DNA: TGCAGTGCTATAACAGGGGGCGCCGGCAATCAGCCCCAGCATTTT.